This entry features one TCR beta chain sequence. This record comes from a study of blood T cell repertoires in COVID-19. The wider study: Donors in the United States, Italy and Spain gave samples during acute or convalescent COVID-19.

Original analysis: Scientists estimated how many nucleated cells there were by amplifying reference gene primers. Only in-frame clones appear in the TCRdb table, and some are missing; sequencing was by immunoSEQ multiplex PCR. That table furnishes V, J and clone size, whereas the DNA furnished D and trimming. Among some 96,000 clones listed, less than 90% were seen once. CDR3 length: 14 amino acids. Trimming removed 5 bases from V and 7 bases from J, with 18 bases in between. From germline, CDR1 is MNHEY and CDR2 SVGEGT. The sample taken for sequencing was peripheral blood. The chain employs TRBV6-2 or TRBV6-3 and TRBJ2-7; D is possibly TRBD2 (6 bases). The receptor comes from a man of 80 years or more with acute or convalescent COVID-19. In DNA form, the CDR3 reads TGTGCCAGCAGTCCGGGACTCACCTTGGGGGAGCAGTACTTC. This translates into CASSPGLTLGEQYF.